This is a list of T cell receptor beta chains from one sample in a study of T cell repertoires in cytomegalovirus infection. Their cognate antigens are unknown. TCRdb reprocessed the reads with MiXCR, giving one entry per CDR3 protein. The data contain 86,000 or so distinct CDR3 sequences, around 25% of them seen just once; the ten biggest clones take up 50%. The sample in question was CD8+ T cells from cultured PBMCs, obtained from culture after CMV antigen stimulation. All receptors derive from a human donor in good health (CMV status not recorded). Some clones in this sample may be carry-over from other donors' samples. Both conserved end residues are part of each CDR3. A D gene is named only where the DNA matches it firmly. Expanded clones get a size class; other rows say once, few or many, or leave the size out.

D	J	V	size	CDR3	DNA
.	TRBJ1-2	TRBV4-2	.	CASSQEGSEVRPNYGYTF	TGTGCCAGCAGCCAAGAAGGTTCGGAGGTTAGGCCTAACTATGGCTACACCTTC
.	TRBJ2-5	TRBV6-2/TRBV6-3	.	CASSEGGSLQETQYF	TGTGCCAGCAGCGAGGGGGGATCACTTCAAGAGACCCAGTACTTC
.	TRBJ2-7	TRBV7-9	many	CASSLLDVPSYEQYF	TGTGCCAGCAGCTTATTGGACGTCCCCTCCTACGAGCAGTACTTC
.	TRBJ1-1	TRBV28	few	CASSLVQRMNTEAFF	TGTGCCAGCAGTTTGGTTCAGAGAATGAACACTGAAGCTTTCTTT
.	TRBJ1-1	TRBV4-3	.	CASSPSLAGTEAFF	TGCGCCAGCAGCCCTAGCCTCGCAGGCACTGAAGCTTTCTTT
.	TRBJ2-6	TRBV5-8	.	CASSSRFSGTNVLTF	TGTGCCAGCAGCTCGCGATTCTCTGGGACCAACGTCCTGACTTTC
.	TRBJ2-2	TRBV5-6	.	CASSLDDGTNTGELFF	TGTGCCAGCAGCTTGGATGACGGGACGAACACCGGGGAGCTGTTTTTT
.	TRBJ1-1	TRBV7-9	few	CASSSGGEAFF	TGTGCCAGCAGCAGTGGGGGTGAAGCTTTCTTT
.	TRBJ2-7	TRBV6-1	.	CASSEATSPRLYF	TGTGCCAGCAGTGAAGCGACTTCCCCCAGGCTGTACTTC
.	TRBJ1-2	TRBV6-1	.	CASTEGDGYGYTF	TGTGCCAGCACTGAAGGGGATGGCTATGGCTACACCTTC
.	TRBJ2-1	TRBV20-1	.	CSAIGAGLGSEQFF	TGCAGTGCCATAGGGGCGGGGTTGGGCAGTGAGCAGTTCTTC
.	TRBJ2-1	TRBV4-1	many	CASSQDLTPPSDNEQFF	TGCGCCAGCAGCCAAGATCTTACCCCGCCCTCGGACAATGAGCAGTTCTTC
TRBD2	TRBJ2-3	TRBV20-1	.	CSARSLAGGEADTQYF	TGCAGTGCTAGATCGCTAGCGGGGGGCGAGGCAGATACGCAGTATTTT
TRBD2	TRBJ2-3	TRBV7-2	.	CASSTGTSGSDTQYF	TGTGCCAGCAGCACCGGGACTAGCGGGAGCGATACGCAGTATTTT
.	TRBJ2-7	TRBV7-6	many	CASSLALQRNVYEQYF	TGTGCCAGCAGCTTAGCGCTACAGAGAAACGTCTACGAGCAGTACTTC
.	TRBJ2-3	TRBV6-1	many	CASSRDGQSTDTQYF	TGTGCCAGCAGTCGGGACGGCCAGAGCACAGATACGCAGTATTTT
TRBD2	TRBJ2-2	TRBV6-5	.	CASRSGTNTGELFF	TGTGCCAGCAGGAGCGGGACTAACACCGGGGAGCTGTTTTTT
TRBD1	TRBJ1-2	TRBV6-2/TRBV6-3	.	CANRGDSYYGYTF	TGTGCCAACAGAGGGGACAGCTACTATGGCTACACCTTC
.	TRBJ2-2	TRBV4-1	.	CASSPTGTKNTGELFF	TGCGCCAGCAGCCCGACCGGGACAAAGAACACCGGGGAGCTGTTTTTT
.	TRBJ2-5	TRBV7-6	few	CASSLNRGYGETQYF	TGTGCCAGCAGCTTAAATCGGGGGTATGGCGAGACCCAGTACTTC
.	TRBJ1-2	TRBV7-9	.	CASSLAGRRNYGYTF	TGTGCCAGCAGCTTAGCGGGACGGAGGAACTATGGCTACACCTTC
TRBD1	TRBJ2-7	TRBV7-6	many	CASSPRQGIGYEQYF	TGTGCCAGCAGCCCGCGACAGGGGATAGGGTACGAGCAGTACTTC
TRBD2	TRBJ2-3	TRBV7-2	few	CASSLVRAGGPPQYF	TGTGCCAGCAGCTTAGTACGAGCGGGAGGGCCCCCGCAGTATTTT
TRBD1	TRBJ2-1	TRBV27	few	CATYGTGIPNEQFF	TGTGCCACCTACGGGACAGGAATACCCAATGAGCAGTTCTTC
TRBD1	TRBJ2-5	TRBV11-1	few	CASSSRDRDPQETQYF	TGTGCCAGCAGCTCCCGGGACAGGGACCCTCAAGAGACCCAGTACTTC